This T cell receptor (beta chain) was profiled in a study of T-cell reconstitution after alpha-beta-depleted transplantation in children. Broader study findings: It was surviving recipient T cells and thymic progenitors that gave some patients high TCRbeta diversity at day 60. In patients about two months after transplant, alpha-beta T cells reportedly arose from several hundred expanded graft clones.

The table lists this clonotype with a few counts. Its antigen remains unknown. TCRbeta library construction was performed incorporating unique molecular identifiers. Using its own MiXCR run on the PCR reads, TCRdb lists one record per CDR3 protein. There are approximately 1,000,000 distinct CDR3 sequences in the sample; about 30% occur only once, and 28% lies in the top ten. The CDR3 runs 14 residues. Trimming took 4 bases from V and 12 from J; bases not matched to a gene: 7. In germline, CDR1 is MGHRA, CDR2 YSYEKL. The chain uses TRBV4-1 and TRBJ1-6, with 9 bases lining up with TRBD1. This clonotype was obtained from a boy less than two years old who had a stem cell transplant for SCID, so the T cells may come from the graft donor. The specimen was PBMCs, mostly from graft donor cells, collected 360 days after TCRalphabeta/CD19-depleted stem cell transplant. CDR3 in DNA: TGCGCCAGCAGCCGGGGACAGGGTACTTTACCCCTCCACTTT. Its protein product is CASSRGQGTLPLHF.